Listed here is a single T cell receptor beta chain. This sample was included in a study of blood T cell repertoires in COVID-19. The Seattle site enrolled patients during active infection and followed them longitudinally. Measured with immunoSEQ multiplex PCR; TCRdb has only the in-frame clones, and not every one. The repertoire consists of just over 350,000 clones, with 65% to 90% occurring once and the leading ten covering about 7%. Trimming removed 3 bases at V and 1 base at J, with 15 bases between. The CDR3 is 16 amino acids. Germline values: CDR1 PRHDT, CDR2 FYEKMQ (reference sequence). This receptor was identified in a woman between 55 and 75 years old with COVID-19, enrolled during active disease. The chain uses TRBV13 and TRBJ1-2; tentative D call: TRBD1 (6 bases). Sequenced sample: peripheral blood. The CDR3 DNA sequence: TGTGCCAGCAGCTTCCCCGACAGGCCCAATAACTATGGCTACACCTTC. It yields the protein CASSFPDRPNNYGYTF.